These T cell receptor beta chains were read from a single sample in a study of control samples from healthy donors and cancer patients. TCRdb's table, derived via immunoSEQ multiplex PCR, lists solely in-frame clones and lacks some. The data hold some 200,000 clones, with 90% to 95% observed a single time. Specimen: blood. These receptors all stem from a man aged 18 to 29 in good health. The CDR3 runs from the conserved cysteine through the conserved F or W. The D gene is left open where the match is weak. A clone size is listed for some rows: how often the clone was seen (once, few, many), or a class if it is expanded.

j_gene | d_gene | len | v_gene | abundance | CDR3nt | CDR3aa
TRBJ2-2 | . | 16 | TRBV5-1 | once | TGCGCCAGCAGCCTACTGGACGGACCTAAGGCCCCTGAGCTGTTTTTT | CASSLLDGPKAPELFF
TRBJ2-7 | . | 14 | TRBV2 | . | TGTGCCAGCAGTACCTACGAACATCCCTACGAGCAGTACTTC | CASSTYEHPYEQYF
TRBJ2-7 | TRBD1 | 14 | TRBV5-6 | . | TGTGCCAGCACCCCCGGGACAGGGAGATACGAGCAGTACTTC | CASTPGTGRYEQYF
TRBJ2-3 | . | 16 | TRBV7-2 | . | TGTGCCAGCAGCTTAGGTACTCGACCACGCACAGATACGCAGTATTTT | CASSLGTRPRTDTQYF
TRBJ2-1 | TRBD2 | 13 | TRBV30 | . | TGTGCCTTTAAGCGGGGGGGCCGATTTGAGCAGTTCTTC | CAFKRGGRFEQFF
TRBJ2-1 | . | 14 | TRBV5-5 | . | TGTGCCAGCCAACCGACCCAGGGGCCCAATGAGCAGTTCTTC | CASQPTQGPNEQFF
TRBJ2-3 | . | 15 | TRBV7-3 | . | TGTGCCAGCAGCTCTCGGCCAGGCCTCACAGATACGCAGTATTTT | CASSSRPGLTDTQYF
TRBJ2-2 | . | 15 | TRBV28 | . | TGTGCCAGCAGTCCCGGAGAGGGGTTGACCGGGGAGCTGTTTTTT | CASSPGEGLTGELFF
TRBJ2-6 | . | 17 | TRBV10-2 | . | TGCGCCAGCAGTGAGTCGGGCAGGATCTCTGGGGCCAACGTCCTGACTTTC | CASSESGRISGANVLTF
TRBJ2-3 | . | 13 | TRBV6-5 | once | TGTGCCAGCACCCTATCAGGGGCAGATACGCAGTATTTT | CASTLSGADTQYF
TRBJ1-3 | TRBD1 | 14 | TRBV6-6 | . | TGTGCCAGCAGTTCAGGGGGCAAAAGAAACACCATATATTTT | CASSSGGKRNTIYF
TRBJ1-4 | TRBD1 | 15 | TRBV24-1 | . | TGTGCCACCAGTGATTCCGGACAGGGGGGTGAAAAACTGTTTTTT | CATSDSGQGGEKLFF
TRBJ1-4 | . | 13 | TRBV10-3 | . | TGTGCCATCAGTGAAGGGACGGATGAAAAACTGTTTTTT | CAISEGTDEKLFF